A selection of T cell receptor beta chains follows, all from one sample in a study of cytomegalovirus exposure and HLA in healthy donors. The table came from immunoSEQ multiplex PCR; TCRdb's copy has only in-frame clones and leaves some out. The sample holds 95,000 to 150,000 clones, approximately 72% seen once. The sequenced material came from PBMCs. The receptors shown here come from a man between 60 and 75 years old in good health and CMV-seropositive. The CDR3 runs from the conserved cysteine through the conserved F or W. A D gene is named only where the DNA matches it firmly. Expanded clones are given a class, and other clones once, few, many or no size at all.

J gene: TRBJ1-1; clone size: .; D gene: TRBD1; V gene: TRBV13; CDR3 DNA: TGTGCCAGCAGCCCGGACAGGGGGCGCGTGGGGGACACTGAAGCTTTCTTT; CDR3 protein: CASSPDRGRVGDTEAFF
J gene: TRBJ2-1; clone size: few; D gene: TRBD2; V gene: TRBV19; CDR3 DNA: TGTGCCACCAGAACGGGAGGGCAGTACAATGAGCAGTTCTTC; CDR3 protein: CATRTGGQYNEQFF
J gene: TRBJ2-5; clone size: .; D gene: .; V gene: TRBV18; CDR3 DNA: TGTGCCAGCTCACCACCCTCCCAGGGAGAGACCCAGTACTTC; CDR3 protein: CASSPPSQGETQYF
J gene: TRBJ1-5; clone size: .; D gene: TRBD1; V gene: TRBV19; CDR3 DNA: TGTGCCAGTAGTCCACAGGGGCGGCCCCAGCATTTT; CDR3 protein: CASSPQGRPQHF
J gene: TRBJ1-5; clone size: .; D gene: .; V gene: TRBV5-1; CDR3 DNA: TGCGCCAGCAGCTTCCAGGGAATGGAGCAGCCCCAGCATTTT; CDR3 protein: CASSFQGMEQPQHF
J gene: TRBJ2-3; clone size: .; D gene: TRBD2; V gene: TRBV5-4; CDR3 DNA: TGTGCCAGCAGCGTGGGGACTAGGGTAGATACGCAGTATTTT; CDR3 protein: CASSVGTRVDTQYF
J gene: TRBJ2-7; clone size: .; D gene: TRBD2; V gene: TRBV5-1; CDR3 DNA: TGCGCCAGCAGCTTGCTCACTAGCGGGAGTAACGACGAGCAGTACTTC; CDR3 protein: CASSLLTSGSNDEQYF
J gene: TRBJ2-3; clone size: .; D gene: TRBD1; V gene: TRBV11-3; CDR3 DNA: TGTGCCAGCAGCCCAAGACAGGGGGCCGATACGCAGTATTTT; CDR3 protein: CASSPRQGADTQYF
J gene: TRBJ2-1; clone size: few; D gene: TRBD2; V gene: TRBV7-3; CDR3 DNA: TGTGCCAGCAGCTTAGGGCGGGGGGGCCTAAATGAGCAGTTCTTC; CDR3 protein: CASSLGRGGLNEQFF
J gene: TRBJ1-6; clone size: .; D gene: TRBD1; V gene: TRBV5-1; CDR3 DNA: TGCGCCAGCAGCCACAGGGGTGAGAATTCACCCCTCCACTTT; CDR3 protein: CASSHRGENSPLHF
J gene: TRBJ1-5; clone size: few; D gene: TRBD1; V gene: TRBV6-4; CDR3 DNA: TGTGCCAGCAGTGACTCCGAAGACAGGGACCCTCCTCAGCCCCAGCATTTT; CDR3 protein: CASSDSEDRDPPQPQHF
J gene: TRBJ2-2; clone size: .; D gene: TRBD1; V gene: TRBV5-1; CDR3 DNA: TGCGCCAGCAGCTTGCGGACAGGGAGAGCCACCGGGGAGCTGTTTTTT; CDR3 protein: CASSLRTGRATGELFF
J gene: TRBJ1-1; clone size: few; D gene: .; V gene: TRBV6-6; CDR3 DNA: TGTGCCAGCAGTTCACAGGGGAACACTGAAGCTTTCTTT; CDR3 protein: CASSSQGNTEAFF
J gene: TRBJ1-5; clone size: once; D gene: .; V gene: TRBV7-9; CDR3 DNA: TGTGCCAGCAGCTGGGACGGGAGTCAGCCCCAGCATTTT; CDR3 protein: CASSWDGSQPQHF
J gene: TRBJ1-2; clone size: .; D gene: .; V gene: TRBV5-1; CDR3 DNA: TGCGCCAGCAGCTTGGCAGGGGCGTTCTATGGCTACACCTTC; CDR3 protein: CASSLAGAFYGYTF
J gene: TRBJ2-3; clone size: .; D gene: TRBD2; V gene: TRBV5-1; CDR3 DNA: TGCGCCAGCAGCCTCGGTGTAGCGGGAGAAACAGATACGCAGTATTTT; CDR3 protein: CASSLGVAGETDTQYF
J gene: TRBJ2-2; clone size: once; D gene: .; V gene: TRBV5-1; CDR3 DNA: TGCGCCAGTCGCCCCGGGGACACAAACACCGGGGAGCTGTTTTTT; CDR3 protein: CASRPGDTNTGELFF
J gene: TRBJ1-1; clone size: .; D gene: TRBD1; V gene: TRBV2; CDR3 DNA: TGTGCCAGCAGTGGGGACAGGGGGCATGGGACTGAAGCTTTCTTT; CDR3 protein: CASSGDRGHGTEAFF
J gene: TRBJ1-1; clone size: .; D gene: .; V gene: TRBV5-1; CDR3 DNA: TGCGCCAGCAGCTTGGGACAGATCACTGAAGCTTTCTTT; CDR3 protein: CASSLGQITEAFF
J gene: TRBJ2-3; clone size: .; D gene: TRBD2; V gene: TRBV2; CDR3 DNA: TGTGCCAGCAGGGCCACTAGCGGGGGGACGGGTACGCAGTATTTT; CDR3 protein: CASRATSGGTGTQYF